The clone carrying this TCR beta chain came up many times. Its target is unknown. The data were taken from a study of spatial heterogeneity in lung cancer. The wider study: The library had UMIs, and each TCR and UMI pair averaged more than ten raw reads. Findings of the study overall: Higher tumor mutation counts went along with higher counts of expanded intratumoral alpha and beta TCRs.

CDR3 length equals 14 residues. CDR1 is SQVTM, CDR2 ANQGSEA, per germline. Trimming at V came to 8 bases and at J to 4 bases, leaving 12 bases not matched to a gene. The time point: sample taken at primary tumor resection. A total of over 70 untreated early-stage non-small cell lung cancer patients served as donors. The authors sequenced whole RNA from tumor, nontumor lung or frozen PBMC without sorting. TCRdb reprocessed the 5' RACE reads via MiXCR and lists one record per CDR3 protein. This table has more than 20,000 distinct CDR3 sequences, 2.5% to 3% appearing once. The chain carries TRBV29-1 and TRBJ1-1, with 8 bases fitting TRBD1. The source material was lung tumor tissue, sampled at surgery. The TCR comes from a male donor with early-stage non-small cell lung cancer. In DNA form, the CDR3 reads TGCAGCATAAGTAGACAGGGGACGGGCACTGAAGCTTTCTTT. This encodes CSISRQGTGTEAFF.